The sequence of this T cell receptor beta chain was determined in a study of T cells after yellow fever vaccination. Whole-study findings and limits: Weaker, the secondary response had a peak occurring faster, on day 5 versus 15. Reappearance after the booster was seen for most primary-vaccination clones, at roughly 96% CD4 and around 90% CD8. Relatively few clonotypes were ones that appeared in both CD4 and CD8 compartments.

As concerns this clonotype: Its antigen is not identified.

The germline V gene has CDR1 SQVTM and CDR2 ANQGSEA. This CDR3 comprises 13 residues. V lost 7 bases and J lost 3; bases outside the gene matches: 7. UMIs were added to TCR cDNA along with a universal primer site when it was made by 5'RACE template switching. Using its own MiXCR run on the 5' RACE reads, TCRdb lists one record per CDR3 protein. Among approximately 330,000 distinct CDR3 sequences listed, roughly 4.3% were seen once. The specimen comprised PBMCs, sampled 5 days after the yellow fever booster vaccination. This receptor was identified in a man aged 18 to 29 who received the YFV17D yellow fever vaccine. V is TRBV29-1 and J is TRBJ2-5; 8 bases are shared with TRBD2. The CDR3 DNA reads as TGCAGCGAGACGGGGGGGTTAAAAGAGACCCAGTACTTC. Translation: CSETGGLKETQYF.